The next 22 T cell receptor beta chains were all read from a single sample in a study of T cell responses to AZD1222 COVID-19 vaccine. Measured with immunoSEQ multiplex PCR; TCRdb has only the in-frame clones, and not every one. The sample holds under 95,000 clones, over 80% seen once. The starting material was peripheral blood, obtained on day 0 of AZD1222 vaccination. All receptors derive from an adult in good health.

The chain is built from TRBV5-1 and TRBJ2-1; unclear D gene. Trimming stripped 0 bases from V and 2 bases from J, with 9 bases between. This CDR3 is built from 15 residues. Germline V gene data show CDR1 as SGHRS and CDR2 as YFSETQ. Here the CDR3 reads CASSLGGATYNEQFF. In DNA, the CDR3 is TGCGCCAGCAGCTTGGGTGGTGCGACCTACAATGAGCAGTTCTTC. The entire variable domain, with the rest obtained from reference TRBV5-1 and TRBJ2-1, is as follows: KAGVTQTPRYLIKTRGQQVTLSCSPISGHRSVSWYQQTPGQGLQFLFEYFSETQRNKGNFPGRFSGRQFSNSRSEMNVSTLELGDSALYLCASSLGGATYNEQFFGPGTRLTVL.

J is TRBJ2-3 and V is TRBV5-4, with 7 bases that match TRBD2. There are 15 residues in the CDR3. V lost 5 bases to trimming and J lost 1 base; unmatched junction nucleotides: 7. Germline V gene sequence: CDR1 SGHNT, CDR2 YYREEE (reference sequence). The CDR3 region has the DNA TGTGCCAGCAGAGCGACCCGGGGGGGCACAGATACGCAGTATTTT. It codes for CASRATRGGTDTQYF.

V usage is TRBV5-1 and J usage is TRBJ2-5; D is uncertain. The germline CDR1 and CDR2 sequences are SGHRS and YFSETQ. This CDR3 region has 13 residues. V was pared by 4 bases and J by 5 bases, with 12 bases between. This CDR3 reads CASSVAGPETQYF. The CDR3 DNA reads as TGCGCCAGCAGCGTGGCCGGGCCGGAGACCCAGTACTTC.

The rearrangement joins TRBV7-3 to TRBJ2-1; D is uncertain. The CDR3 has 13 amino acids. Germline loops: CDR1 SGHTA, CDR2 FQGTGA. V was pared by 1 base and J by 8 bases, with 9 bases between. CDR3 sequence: CASSLNFGDEQFF. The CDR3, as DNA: TGTGCCAGCAGCTTAAATTTTGGCGATGAGCAGTTCTTC.

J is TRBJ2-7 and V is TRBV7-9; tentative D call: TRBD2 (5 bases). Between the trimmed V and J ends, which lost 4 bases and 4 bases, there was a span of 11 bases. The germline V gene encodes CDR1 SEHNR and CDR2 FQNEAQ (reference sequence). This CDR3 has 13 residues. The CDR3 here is CASSSSGIYEQYF. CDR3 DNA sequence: TGTGCCAGCAGCTCCTCCGGGATATACGAGCAGTACTTC. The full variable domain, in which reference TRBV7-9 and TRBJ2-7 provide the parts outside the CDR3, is DTGVSQNPRHKITKRGQNVTFRCDPISEHNRLYWYRQTLGQGPEFLTYFQNEAQLEKSRLLSDRFSAERPKGSFSTLEIQRTEQGDSAMYLCASSSSGIYEQYFGPGTRLTVT.

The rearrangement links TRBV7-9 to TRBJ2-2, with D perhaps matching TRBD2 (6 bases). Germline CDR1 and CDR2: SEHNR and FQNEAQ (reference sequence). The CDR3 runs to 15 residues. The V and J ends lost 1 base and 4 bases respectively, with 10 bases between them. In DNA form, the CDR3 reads TGTGCCAGCAGCTTAGACGCGGGACCCACCGGGGAGCTGTTTTTT. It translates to CASSLDAGPTGELFF.

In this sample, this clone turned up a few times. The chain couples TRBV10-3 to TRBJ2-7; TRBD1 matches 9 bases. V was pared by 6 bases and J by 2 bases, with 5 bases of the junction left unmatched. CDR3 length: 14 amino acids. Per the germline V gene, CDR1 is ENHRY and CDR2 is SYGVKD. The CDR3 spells CAIRPDRGAYEQYF. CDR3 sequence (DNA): TGTGCCATCAGGCCGGACAGGGGCGCCTACGAGCAGTACTTC.

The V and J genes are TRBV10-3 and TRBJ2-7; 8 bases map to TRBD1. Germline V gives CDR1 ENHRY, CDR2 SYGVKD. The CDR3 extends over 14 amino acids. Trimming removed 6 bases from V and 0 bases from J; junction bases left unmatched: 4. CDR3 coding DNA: TGTGCCATCAGGAGACAGGGGAGCTCCTACGAGCAGTACTTC. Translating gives CAIRRQGSSYEQYF.

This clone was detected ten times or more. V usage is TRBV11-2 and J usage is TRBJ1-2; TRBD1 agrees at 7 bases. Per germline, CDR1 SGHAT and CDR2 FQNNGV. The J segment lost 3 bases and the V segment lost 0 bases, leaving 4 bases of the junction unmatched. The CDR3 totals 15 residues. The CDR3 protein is CASSLERRGDYGYTF. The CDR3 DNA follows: TGTGCCAGCAGCTTAGAACGCAGGGGGGACTATGGCTACACCTTC.

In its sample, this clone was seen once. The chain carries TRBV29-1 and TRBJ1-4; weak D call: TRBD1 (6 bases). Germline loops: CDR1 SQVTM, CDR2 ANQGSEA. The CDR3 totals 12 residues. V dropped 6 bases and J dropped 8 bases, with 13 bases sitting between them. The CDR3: CSVVGDTEKLFF. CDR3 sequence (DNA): TGCAGCGTGGTGGGGGACACAGAAAAACTGTTTTTT.

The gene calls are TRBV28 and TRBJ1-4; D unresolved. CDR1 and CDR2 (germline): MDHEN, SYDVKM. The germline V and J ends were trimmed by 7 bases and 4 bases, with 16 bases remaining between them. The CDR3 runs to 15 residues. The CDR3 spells CASNTVQSFNEKLFF. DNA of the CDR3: TGTGCCAGCAATACGGTCCAAAGCTTTAATGAAAAACTGTTTTTT. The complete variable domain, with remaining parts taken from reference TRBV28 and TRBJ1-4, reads DVKVTQSSRYLVKRTGEKVFLECVQDMDHENMFWYRQDPGLGLRLIYFSYDVKMKEKGDIPEGYSVSREKKERFSLILESASTNQTSMYLCASNTVQSFNEKLFFGSGTQLSVL.

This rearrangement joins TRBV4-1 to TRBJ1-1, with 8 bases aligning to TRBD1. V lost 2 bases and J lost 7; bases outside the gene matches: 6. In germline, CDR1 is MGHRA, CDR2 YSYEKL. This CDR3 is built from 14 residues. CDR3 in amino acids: CASSQRTGRDEAFF. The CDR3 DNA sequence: TGCGCCAGCAGCCAACGGACAGGGCGGGATGAAGCTTTCTTT.

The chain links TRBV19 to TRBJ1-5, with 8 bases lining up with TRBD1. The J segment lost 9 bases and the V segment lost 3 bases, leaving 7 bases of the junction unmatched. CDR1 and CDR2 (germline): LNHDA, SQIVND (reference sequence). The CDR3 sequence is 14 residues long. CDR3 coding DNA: TGTGCCAGTAGTATCGGGACAGGTTCAGCGCCCCAGCATTTT. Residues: CASSIGTGSAPQHF.

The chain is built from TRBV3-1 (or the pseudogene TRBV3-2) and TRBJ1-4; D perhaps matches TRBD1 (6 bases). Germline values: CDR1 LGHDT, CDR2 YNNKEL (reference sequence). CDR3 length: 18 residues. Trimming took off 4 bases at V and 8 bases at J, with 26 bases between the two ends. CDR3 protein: CASSPLSRGGIRTEKLFF. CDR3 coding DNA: TGTGCCAGCAGCCCTTTAAGCAGGGGAGGGATACGAACGGAAAAACTGTTTTTT.

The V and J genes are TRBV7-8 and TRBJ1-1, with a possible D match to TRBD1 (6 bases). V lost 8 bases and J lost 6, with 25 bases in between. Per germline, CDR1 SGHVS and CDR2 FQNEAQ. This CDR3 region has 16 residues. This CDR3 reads CASFKGGPVRSAEAFF. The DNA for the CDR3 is TGTGCCAGCTTTAAAGGGGGGCCGGTCCGATCAGCTGAAGCTTTCTTT. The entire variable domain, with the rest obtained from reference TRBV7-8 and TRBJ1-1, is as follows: GAGVSQSPRYKVAKRGQDVALRCDPISGHVSLFWYQQALGQGPEFLTYFQNEAQLDKSGLPSDRFFAERPEGSVSTLKIQRTQQEDSAVYLCASFKGGPVRSAEAFFGQGTRLTVV.

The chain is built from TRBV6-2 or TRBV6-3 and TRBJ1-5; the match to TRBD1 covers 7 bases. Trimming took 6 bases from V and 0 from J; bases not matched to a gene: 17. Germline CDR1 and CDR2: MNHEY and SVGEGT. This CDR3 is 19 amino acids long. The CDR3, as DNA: TGTGCCAGCAGCCCTCGTCCGGGACAGTTAAAGGGTAGCAATCAGCCCCAGCATTTT. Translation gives CASSPRPGQLKGSNQPQHF.

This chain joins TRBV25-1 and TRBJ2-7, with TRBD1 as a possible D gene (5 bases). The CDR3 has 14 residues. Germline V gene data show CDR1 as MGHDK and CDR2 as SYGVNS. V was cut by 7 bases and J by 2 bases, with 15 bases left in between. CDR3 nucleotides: TGTGCCAGCACCAAGGGGTACGGGCCCTACGAGCAGTACTTC. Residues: CASTKGYGPYEQYF.

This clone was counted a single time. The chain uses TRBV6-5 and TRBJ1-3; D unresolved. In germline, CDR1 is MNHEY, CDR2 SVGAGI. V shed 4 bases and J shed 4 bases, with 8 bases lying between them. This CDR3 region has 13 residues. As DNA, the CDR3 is TGTGCCAGCAGTTTCGACATCGGAAACACCATATATTTT. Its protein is CASSFDIGNTIYF.

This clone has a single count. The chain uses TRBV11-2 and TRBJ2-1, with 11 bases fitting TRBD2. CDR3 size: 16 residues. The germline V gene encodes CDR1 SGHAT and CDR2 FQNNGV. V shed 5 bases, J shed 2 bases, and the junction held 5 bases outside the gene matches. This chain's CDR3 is CASSPGLAGPYNEQFF. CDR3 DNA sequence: TGTGCCAGCAGCCCCGGACTAGCGGGCCCCTACAATGAGCAGTTCTTC.

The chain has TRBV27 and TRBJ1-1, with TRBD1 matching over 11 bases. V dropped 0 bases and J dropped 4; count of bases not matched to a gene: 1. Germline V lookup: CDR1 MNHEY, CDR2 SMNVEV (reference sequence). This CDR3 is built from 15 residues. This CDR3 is CASSLSGTGGTEAFF. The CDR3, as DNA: TGTGCCAGCAGTTTATCTGGGACAGGGGGCACTGAAGCTTTCTTT.

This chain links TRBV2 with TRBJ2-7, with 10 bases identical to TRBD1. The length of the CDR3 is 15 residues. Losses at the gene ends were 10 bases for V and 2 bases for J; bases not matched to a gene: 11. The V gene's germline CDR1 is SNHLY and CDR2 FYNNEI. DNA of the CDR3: TGTGCCATCTCTGGGAGGGGACAGGGGCCCTACGAGCAGTACTTC. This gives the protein CAISGRGQGPYEQYF. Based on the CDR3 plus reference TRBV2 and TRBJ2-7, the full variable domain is EPEVTQTPSHQVTQMGQEVILRCVPISNHLYFYWYRQILGQKVEFLVSFYNNEISEKSEIFDDQFSVERPDGSNFTLKIRSTKLEDSAMYFCAISGRGQGPYEQYFGPGTRLTVT.

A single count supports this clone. CDR3 sequence reads: CASSQVAGDFYEQYF. CDR3 coding DNA: TGCGCCAGCAGCCAAGTAGCGGGAGACTTCTACGAGCAGTACTTC. This sequence joins TRBV4-1 and TRBJ2-7, with 9 bases identical to TRBD2. The V gene end was trimmed by 1 base and the J gene end by 3 bases; junction bases not matched to a gene: 4. The CDR3 runs to 15 residues. The germline V gene encodes CDR1 MGHRA and CDR2 YSYEKL.